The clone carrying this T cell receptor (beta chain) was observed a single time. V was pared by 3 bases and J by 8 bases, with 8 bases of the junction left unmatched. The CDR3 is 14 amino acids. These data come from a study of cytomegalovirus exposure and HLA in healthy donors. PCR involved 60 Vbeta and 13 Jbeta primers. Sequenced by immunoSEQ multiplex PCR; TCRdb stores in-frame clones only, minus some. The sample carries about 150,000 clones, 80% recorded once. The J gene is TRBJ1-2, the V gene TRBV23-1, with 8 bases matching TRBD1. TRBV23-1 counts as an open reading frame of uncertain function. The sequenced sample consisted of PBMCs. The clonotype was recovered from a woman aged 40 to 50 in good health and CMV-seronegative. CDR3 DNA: TGCGCCAGCAGTCACCCCGGACAGGGTCAAGGCTACACCTTC. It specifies CASSHPGQGQGYTF.